The T cell receptor beta chain described here comes from a study of OX40 agonist ivuxolimab in advanced cancers. The CDR3 runs to 16 residues. The V gene's germline CDR1 is SGHAT and CDR2 FQDESV (reference sequence). Trimming removed 0 bases at V and 4 bases at J, with 16 bases between. Blood was sampled at baseline, cycle 4 day 1, and cycle 7 day 1. The assay was immunoSEQ multiplex PCR, and TCRdb's table has in-frame clones only and misses some. The sample consists of about 90,000 clones, approximately 85% of them appearing once. This sample comprised CD4+ or CD8+ T cells sorted from blood, obtained in a trial of the OX40 agonist ivuxolimab. V gene TRBV11-1 combines with J gene TRBJ2-7, with no clear D. This clonotype was sampled from an adult with an advanced solid tumor such as melanoma, head and neck, liver or kidney cancer. CDR3 in amino acids: CASSLARTVWGYEQYF. The CDR3 coding sequence is TGTGCCAGCAGCTTAGCTCGGACCGTATGGGGATACGAGCAGTACTTC.